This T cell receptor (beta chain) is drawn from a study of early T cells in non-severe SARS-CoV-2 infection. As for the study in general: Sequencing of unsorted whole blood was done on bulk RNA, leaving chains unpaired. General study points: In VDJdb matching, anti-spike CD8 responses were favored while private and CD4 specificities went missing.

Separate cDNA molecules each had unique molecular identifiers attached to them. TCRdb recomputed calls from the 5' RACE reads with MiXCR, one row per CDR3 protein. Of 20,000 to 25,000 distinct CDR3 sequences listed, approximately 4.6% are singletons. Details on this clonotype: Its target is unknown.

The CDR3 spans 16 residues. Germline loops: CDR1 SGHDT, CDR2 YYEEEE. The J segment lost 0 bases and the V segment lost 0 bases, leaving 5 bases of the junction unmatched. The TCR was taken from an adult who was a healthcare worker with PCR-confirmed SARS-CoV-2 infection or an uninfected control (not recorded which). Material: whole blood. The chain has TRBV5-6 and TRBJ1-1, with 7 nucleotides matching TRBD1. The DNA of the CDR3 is TGTGCCAGCAGCTTGGATTTGGGACAGATGAACACTGAAGCTTTCTTT. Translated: CASSLDLGQMNTEAFF.